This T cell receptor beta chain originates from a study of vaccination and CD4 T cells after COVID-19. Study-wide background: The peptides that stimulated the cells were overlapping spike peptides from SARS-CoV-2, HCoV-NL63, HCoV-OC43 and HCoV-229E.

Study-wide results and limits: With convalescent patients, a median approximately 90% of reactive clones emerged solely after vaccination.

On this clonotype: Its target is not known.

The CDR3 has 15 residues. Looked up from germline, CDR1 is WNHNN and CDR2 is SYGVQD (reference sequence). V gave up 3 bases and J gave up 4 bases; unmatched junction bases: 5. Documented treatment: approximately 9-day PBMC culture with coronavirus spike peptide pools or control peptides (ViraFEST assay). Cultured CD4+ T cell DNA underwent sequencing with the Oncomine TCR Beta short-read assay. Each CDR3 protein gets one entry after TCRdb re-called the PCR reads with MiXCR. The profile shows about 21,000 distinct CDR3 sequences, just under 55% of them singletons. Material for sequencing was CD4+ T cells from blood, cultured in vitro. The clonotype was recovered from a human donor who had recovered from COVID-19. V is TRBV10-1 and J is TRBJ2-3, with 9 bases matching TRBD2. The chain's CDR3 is CASSEERGAADTQYF. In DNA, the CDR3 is TGCGCCAGCAGTGAAGAGCGGGGGGCGGCAGATACGCAGTATTTT.